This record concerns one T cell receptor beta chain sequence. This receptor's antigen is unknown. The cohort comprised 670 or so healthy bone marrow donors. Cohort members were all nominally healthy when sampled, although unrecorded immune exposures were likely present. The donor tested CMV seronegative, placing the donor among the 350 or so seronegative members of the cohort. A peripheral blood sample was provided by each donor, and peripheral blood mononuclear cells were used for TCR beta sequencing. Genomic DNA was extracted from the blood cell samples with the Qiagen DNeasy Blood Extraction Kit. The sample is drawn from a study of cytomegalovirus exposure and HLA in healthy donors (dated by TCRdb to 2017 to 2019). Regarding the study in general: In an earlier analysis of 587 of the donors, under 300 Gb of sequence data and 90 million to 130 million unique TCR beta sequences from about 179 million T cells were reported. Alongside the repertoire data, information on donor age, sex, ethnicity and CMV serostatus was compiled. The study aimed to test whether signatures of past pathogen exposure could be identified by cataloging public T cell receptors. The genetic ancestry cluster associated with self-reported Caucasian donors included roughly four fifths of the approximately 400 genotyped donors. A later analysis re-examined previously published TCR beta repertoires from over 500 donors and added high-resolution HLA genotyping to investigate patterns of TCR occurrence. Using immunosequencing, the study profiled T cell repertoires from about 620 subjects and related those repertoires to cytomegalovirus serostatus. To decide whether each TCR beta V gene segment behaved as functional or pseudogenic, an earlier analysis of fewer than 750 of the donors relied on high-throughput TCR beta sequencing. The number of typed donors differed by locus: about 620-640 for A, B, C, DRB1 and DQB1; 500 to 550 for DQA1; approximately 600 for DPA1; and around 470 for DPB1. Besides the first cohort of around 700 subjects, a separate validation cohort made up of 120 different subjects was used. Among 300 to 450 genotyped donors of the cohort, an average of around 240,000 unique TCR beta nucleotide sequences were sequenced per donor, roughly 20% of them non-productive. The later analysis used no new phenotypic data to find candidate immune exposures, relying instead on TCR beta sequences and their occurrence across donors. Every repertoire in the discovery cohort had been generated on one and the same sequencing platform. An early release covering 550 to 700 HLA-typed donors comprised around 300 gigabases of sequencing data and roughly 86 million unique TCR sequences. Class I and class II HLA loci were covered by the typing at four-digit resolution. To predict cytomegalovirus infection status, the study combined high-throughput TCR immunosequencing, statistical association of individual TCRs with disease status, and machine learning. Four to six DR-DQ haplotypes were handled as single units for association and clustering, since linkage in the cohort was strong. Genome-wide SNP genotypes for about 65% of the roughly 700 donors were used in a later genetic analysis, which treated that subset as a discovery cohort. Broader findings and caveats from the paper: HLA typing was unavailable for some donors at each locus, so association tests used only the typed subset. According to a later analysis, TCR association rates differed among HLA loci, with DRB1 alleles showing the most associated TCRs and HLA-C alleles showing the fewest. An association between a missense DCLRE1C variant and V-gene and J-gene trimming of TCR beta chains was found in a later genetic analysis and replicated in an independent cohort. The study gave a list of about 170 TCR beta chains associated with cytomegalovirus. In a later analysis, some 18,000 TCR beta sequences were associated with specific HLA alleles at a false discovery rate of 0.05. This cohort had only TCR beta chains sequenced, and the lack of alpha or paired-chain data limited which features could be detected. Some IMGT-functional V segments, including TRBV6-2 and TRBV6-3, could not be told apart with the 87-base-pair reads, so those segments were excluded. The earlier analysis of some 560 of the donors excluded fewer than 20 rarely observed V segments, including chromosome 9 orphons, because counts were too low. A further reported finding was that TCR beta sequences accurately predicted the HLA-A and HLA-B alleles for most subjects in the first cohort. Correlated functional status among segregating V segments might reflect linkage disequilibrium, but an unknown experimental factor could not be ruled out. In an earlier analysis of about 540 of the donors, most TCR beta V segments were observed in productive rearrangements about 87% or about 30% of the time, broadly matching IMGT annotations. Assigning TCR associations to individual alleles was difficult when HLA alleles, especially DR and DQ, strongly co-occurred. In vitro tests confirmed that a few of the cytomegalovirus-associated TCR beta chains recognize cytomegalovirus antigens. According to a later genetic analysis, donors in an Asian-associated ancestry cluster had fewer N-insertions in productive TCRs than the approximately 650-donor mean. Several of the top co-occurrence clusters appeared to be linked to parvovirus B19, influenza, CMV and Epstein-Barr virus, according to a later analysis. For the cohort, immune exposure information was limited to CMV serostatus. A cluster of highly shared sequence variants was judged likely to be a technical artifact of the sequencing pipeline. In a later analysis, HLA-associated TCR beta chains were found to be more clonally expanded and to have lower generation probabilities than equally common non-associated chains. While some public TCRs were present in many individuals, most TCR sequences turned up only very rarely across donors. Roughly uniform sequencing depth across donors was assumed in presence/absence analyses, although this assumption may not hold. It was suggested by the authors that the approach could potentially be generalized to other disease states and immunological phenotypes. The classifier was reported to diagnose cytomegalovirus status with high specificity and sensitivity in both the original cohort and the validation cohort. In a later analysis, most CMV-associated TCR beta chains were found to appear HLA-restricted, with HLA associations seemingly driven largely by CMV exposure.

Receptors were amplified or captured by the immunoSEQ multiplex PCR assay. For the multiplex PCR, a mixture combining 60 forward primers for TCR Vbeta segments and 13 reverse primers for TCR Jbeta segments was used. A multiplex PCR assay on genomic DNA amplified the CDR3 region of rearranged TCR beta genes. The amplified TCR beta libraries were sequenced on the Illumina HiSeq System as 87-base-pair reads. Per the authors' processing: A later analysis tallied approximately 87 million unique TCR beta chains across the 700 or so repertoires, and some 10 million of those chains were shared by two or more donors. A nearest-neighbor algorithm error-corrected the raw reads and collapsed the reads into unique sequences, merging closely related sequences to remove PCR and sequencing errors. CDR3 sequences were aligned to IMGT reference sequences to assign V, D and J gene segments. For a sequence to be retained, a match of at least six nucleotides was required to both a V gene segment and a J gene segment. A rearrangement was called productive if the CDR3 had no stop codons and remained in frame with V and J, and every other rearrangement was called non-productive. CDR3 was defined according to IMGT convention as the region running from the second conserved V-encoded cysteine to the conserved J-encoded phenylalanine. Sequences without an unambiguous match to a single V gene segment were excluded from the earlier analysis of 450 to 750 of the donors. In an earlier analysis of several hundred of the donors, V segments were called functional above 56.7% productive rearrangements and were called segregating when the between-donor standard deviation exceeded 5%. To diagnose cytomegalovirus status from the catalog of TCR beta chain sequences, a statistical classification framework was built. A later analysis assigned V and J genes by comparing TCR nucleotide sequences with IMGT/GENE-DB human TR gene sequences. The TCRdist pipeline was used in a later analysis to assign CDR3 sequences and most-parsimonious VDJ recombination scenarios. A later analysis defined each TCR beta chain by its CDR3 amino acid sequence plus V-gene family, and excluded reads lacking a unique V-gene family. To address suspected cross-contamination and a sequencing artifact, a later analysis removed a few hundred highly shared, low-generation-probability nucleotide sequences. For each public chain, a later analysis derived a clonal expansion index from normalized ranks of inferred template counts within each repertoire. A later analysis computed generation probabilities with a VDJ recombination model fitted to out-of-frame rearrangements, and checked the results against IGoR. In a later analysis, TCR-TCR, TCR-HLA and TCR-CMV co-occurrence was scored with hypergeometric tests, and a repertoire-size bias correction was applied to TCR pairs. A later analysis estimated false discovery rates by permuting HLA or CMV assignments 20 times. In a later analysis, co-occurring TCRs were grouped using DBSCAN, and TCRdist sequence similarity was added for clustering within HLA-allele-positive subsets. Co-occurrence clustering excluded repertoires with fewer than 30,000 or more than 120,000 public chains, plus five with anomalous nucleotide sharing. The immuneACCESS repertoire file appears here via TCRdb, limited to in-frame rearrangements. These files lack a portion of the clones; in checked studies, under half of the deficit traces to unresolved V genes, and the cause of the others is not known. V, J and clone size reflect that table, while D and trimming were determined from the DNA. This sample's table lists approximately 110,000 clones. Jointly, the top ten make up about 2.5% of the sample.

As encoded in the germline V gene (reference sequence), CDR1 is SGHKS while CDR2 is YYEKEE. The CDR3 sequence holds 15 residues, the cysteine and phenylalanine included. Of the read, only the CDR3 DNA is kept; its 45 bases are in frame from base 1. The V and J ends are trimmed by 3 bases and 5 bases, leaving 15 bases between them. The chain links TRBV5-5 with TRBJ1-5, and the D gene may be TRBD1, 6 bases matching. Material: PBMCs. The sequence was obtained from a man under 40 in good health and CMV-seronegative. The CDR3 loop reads CASSSSGTRDQPQHF. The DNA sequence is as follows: TGTGCCAGCAGCTCTTCCGGGACACGAGATCAGCCCCAGCATTTT.